The 23 T cell receptor beta chains reported below all come from one sample, sequenced in a study of blood T cells in healthy people across ages. PCR was performed a second time for roughly 7 to 12 cycles using a sample-barcoded 5' primer and a J-beta primer mix. One entry per CDR3 protein, called by TCRdb with MiXCR from the 5' RACE reads. Here the sample spans around 900,000 distinct CDR3 sequences, 45% to 60% being singletons. What was sequenced was blood. Receptors originate from a woman aged 60-70 years in good health.

The chain recombines TRBV11-1 with TRBJ2-2; the match to TRBD2 covers 13 bases. CDR1 and CDR2 from the germline V gene are SGHAT and FQDESV (reference sequence). CDR3 length: 16 residues. V lost 6 bases, J lost 7 bases, and 8 bases stayed unmatched. CDR3 in amino acids: CASSPGLAGWFGELFF. CDR3 DNA: TGTGCCAGCAGTCCGGGACTAGCGGGATGGTTCGGGGAGCTGTTTTTT.

This sequence joins TRBV10-3 and TRBJ2-3; 7 positions agree with TRBD2. V dropped 6 bases and J dropped 2; count of bases not matched to a gene: 8. Germline V gene data show CDR1 as ENHRY and CDR2 as SYGVKD. The CDR3 length is 15 residues. The CDR3: CAISGEGGYTDTQYF. Here the CDR3 DNA reads TGTGCCATCAGCGGGGAGGGCGGATACACAGATACGCAGTATTTT.

The rearrangement joins TRBV4-3 to TRBJ2-1; 15 bases map to TRBD2. CDR1 LGHNA and CDR2 YSLEER come from the germline V gene. The V and J ends lost 4 bases and 8 bases, in that order; junction bases with no gene match: 0. The CDR3 spans 14 residues. CDR3: CASSRTSGRDEQFF. Here the CDR3 DNA reads TGCGCCAGCAGCCGGACTAGCGGGAGGGATGAGCAGTTCTTC.

The gene calls are TRBV28 and TRBJ1-4; D remains ambiguous. Trimming shortened V by 3 bases and J by 5 bases, and 7 bases separated the two germline ends. Germline CDR1 is MDHEN and CDR2 is SYDVKM. The CDR3 totals 13 residues. Here the CDR3 reads CASSFPGNEKLFF. Written as DNA, the CDR3 is TGTGCCAGCAGTTTCCCGGGGAATGAAAAACTGTTTTTT.

This chain joins TRBV20-1 and TRBJ2-5, with D possibly matching TRBD2 (6 bases). With the DNA end fitting TRBJ2-7 better, the J assignment may be wrong. CDR1 is DFQATT, CDR2 SNEGSKA, per germline (reference sequence). This CDR3 contains 15 residues. The CDR3 sequence: CSARESGTGIYEQYF. CDR3 sequence (DNA): TGCAGTGCTAGAGAGTCCGGGACTGGAATCTACGAGCAGTACTTC.

This clonotype occurred a few times. This rearrangement joins TRBV6-2 or TRBV6-3 to TRBJ2-5, with D unclear. The CDR3 has 9 residues. Trimming stripped 9 bases from V and 4 bases from J, with 3 bases between. CDR1 is MNHEY and CDR2 is SVGEGT in the germline V gene. DNA of the CDR3: TGTGCCAGTTCAGAGACCCAGTACTTC. Translating gives CASSETQYF.

In the case of this clonotype: Germline is not matched at one junction end, which may reflect a read error. V gene TRBV12-3 or TRBV12-4 combines with J gene TRBJ1-2, with 7 positions matching TRBD1. The CDR3 has 15 residues. The CDR3 DNA reads TGTGCCTGCAGCCTTACTCGGACAGGAAACTATGGCTACACCTTC. Translation: CACSLTRTGNYGYTF.

The rearrangement joins TRBV7-9 to TRBJ2-5, with D possibly matching TRBD2 (6 bases). The CDR3 sequence is 15 residues long. Between the trimmed V and J ends, which lost 5 bases and 4 bases, there was a span of 17 bases. CDR1 SEHNR and CDR2 FQNEAQ come from the germline V gene (reference sequence). Written as DNA, the CDR3 is TGTGCCAGCAGCCCCCCGGTCGGGAGTTTAGAGACCCAGTACTTC. This codes for CASSPPVGSLETQYF.

The gene calls are TRBV30 and TRBJ1-4; D possibly corresponds to TRBD1 (5 bases). Germline V lookup: CDR1 GTSNPN, CDR2 SVGIG (reference sequence). Trimming cost V 3 bases and J 8 bases, with 13 bases left between them. This CDR3 comprises 13 residues. CDR3 nucleotides: TGTGCCTGGAGCGGTCCCGGGGGGGAAAAACTGTTTTTT. This sequence encodes CAWSGPGGEKLFF.

About this clonotype itself: One end of the junction varies from germline; a read error may be responsible. J is TRBJ2-7 and V is TRBV12-3 or TRBV12-4; D perhaps matches TRBD2 (5 bases). The length of the CDR3 is 17 residues. CDR3 residues: CASSLGSGLGYSYEQYF. In DNA, the CDR3 is TGTGCCAGTAGTTTAGGGAGTGGCCTGGGTTACTCCTACGAGCAGTACTTC.

This clonotype has ten or more counts. One end of the junction fails to match germline, which may point to a read error. The V and J genes are TRBV29-1 and TRBJ2-2; 7 bases map to TRBD2. In germline, CDR1 is SQVTM, CDR2 ANQGSEA. CDR3 size: 14 residues. For the CDR3, the DNA is TGTGGGGCCGCTAACGGGAGGTACACCGGGGAGCTGTTTTTT. Protein sequence: CGAANGRYTGELFF.

This clonotype was picked up a small number of times. This chain connects TRBV27 to TRBJ2-7; perhaps TRBD1 as D (5 bases). The CDR3 sequence is 14 residues long. Germline CDR1 reads MNHEY; CDR2 reads SMNVEV (reference sequence). V was pared by 6 bases and J by 0 bases, with 12 bases between. The CDR3 nucleotides read TGTGCCAGCAGGGGGCTTATTGCCTCCTACGAGCAGTACTTC. Amino acids: CASRGLIASYEQYF.

This rearrangement joins TRBV28 to TRBJ2-5; TRBD2 might be the D (6 bases). The ends were cut back, 5 bases at V and 4 bases at J, with 14 bases in the middle. Germline values: CDR1 MDHEN, CDR2 SYDVKM. This CDR3 spans 14 amino acids. CDR3 protein: CASSGPAGRETQYF. The DNA of the CDR3 is TGTGCCAGCAGTGGACCCGCGGGAAGAGAGACCCAGTACTTC.

This rearrangement joins TRBV4-2 to TRBJ2-7, with 10 positions matching TRBD1. There are 17 residues in the CDR3. CDR1 is LGHNA, CDR2 YNFKEQ, per germline. J gave up 2 bases and V 0 bases, and 7 bases lay outside the gene matches. CDR3 nucleotide sequence: TGTGCCAGCAGCCAAGACCTGACGGGACAGGGGCCCTACGAGCAGTACTTC. As protein: CASSQDLTGQGPYEQYF.

The rearrangement uses TRBV20-1 and TRBJ2-1; 13 bases match TRBD2. The CDR3 contains 19 residues. CDR1 is DFQATT, CDR2 SNEGSKA, per germline (reference sequence). V shed 1 base and J 5 bases; nucleotides not matched to a gene: 14. The CDR3 loop is CSARVGLAGALGSNNEQFF. CDR3 DNA: TGCAGTGCTAGAGTAGGACTAGCGGGAGCGCTTGGCAGTAACAATGAGCAGTTCTTC.

The table lists this clonotype with a count of one. V gene TRBV28 combines with J gene TRBJ1-3; tentative D call: TRBD1 (5 bases). Germline V gene sequence: CDR1 MDHEN, CDR2 SYDVKM. V was cut by 5 bases and J by 0 bases, with 14 bases left in between. The CDR3 runs to 16 residues. The CDR3 loop is CASSRPGPISGNTIYF. The CDR3 DNA sequence: TGTGCCAGCAGTCGTCCGGGACCGATCTCTGGAAACACCATATATTTT.

The chain joins TRBV6-5 to TRBJ2-3, with 10 bases fitting TRBD2. V shed 6 bases and J 6 bases; nucleotides not matched to a gene: 9. There are 15 residues in the CDR3. Germline-derived CDR1 and CDR2 are MNHEY and SVGAGI. CDR3 bases: TGTGCCAGCAGCCGCACTAGCGGGGAAAGGGATACGCAGTATTTT. This encodes CASSRTSGERDTQYF.

This sequence joins TRBV15 and TRBJ2-7, with D possibly called TRBD1 or TRBD2 (5 bases each). The CDR3 is made up of 16 amino acids. With 6 bases removed from V and 0 bases from J, the gap between germline ends came to 18 bases. Germline V gene sequence: CDR1 LNHNV, CDR2 YYDKDF (reference sequence). The CDR3 loop reads CATSRPSGRSSYEQYF. CDR3 DNA sequence: TGTGCCACCAGTAGGCCCTCGGGACGGAGCTCCTACGAGCAGTACTTC.

The gene calls are TRBV12-3 or TRBV12-4 and TRBJ2-1; 9 nucleotides agree with TRBD2. CDR3 length: 14 amino acids. The V segment lost 5 bases and the J segment 9 bases; nucleotides outside the gene matches: 8. CDR3: CASSLSSGKGEQFF. In DNA form, the CDR3 reads TGTGCCAGCAGTCTCTCTAGCGGGAAGGGTGAGCAGTTCTTC.

This clonotype was detected only a few times. The chain couples TRBV12-3 or TRBV12-4 to TRBJ2-3, with TRBD2 matching 8 bases. This CDR3 has 15 amino acids. V trimming: 5 bases; J trimming: 5 bases; junction bases outside the gene matches: 9. The CDR3 DNA reads TGTGCCAGCAGTCCACTAGGGCTAGCGGGAGATACGCAGTATTTT. Encoded protein: CASSPLGLAGDTQYF.

V gene TRBV13 combines with J gene TRBJ2-7; D is possibly TRBD1 (5 bases). Looked up from germline, CDR1 is PRHDT and CDR2 is FYEKMQ (reference sequence). The CDR3 totals 15 residues. Trimming pared 5 bases from V and 2 bases from J, leaving 16 bases between. CDR3 bases: TGTGCCAGCAGCACCTCAGGGTTCCGGACCTACGAGCAGTACTTC. Translation: CASSTSGFRTYEQYF.

The CDR3 DNA is TGCAGTGCTAAAGCGGGAGGGCGCAATGAGCAGTTCTTC. This codes for CSAKAGGRNEQFF. The genes are TRBV20-1 and TRBJ2-1; TRBD2 matches 10 bases. The CDR3 extends over 13 amino acids. The junction had 3 bases not matched to a gene; V was cut back by 4 bases and J by 6 bases. Germline-derived CDR1 and CDR2 are DFQATT and SNEGSKA (reference sequence).

The J gene is TRBJ1-2, the V gene TRBV20-1; the D gene is possibly TRBD1 (6 bases). The V end was cut by 2 bases, the J end by 3 bases, with 13 bases between. Germline assignment: CDR1 DFQATT and CDR2 SNEGSKA (reference sequence). The CDR3 is 14 amino acids. The CDR3 nucleotides read TGCAGTGCTAGAACACAGGGAAACGACTATGGCTACACCTTC. Protein product: CSARTQGNDYGYTF.